Shown below are 18 T cell receptor beta chains from a single sample sequenced in a study of PD-L1 blockade in urothelial cancer. Clones were read by immunoSEQ multiplex PCR, and TCRdb kept only the in-frame ones, dropping some. Of under 95,000 clones in the sample, less than 90% were seen once. Time point indicated: pretreatment peripheral blood. Sequencing was performed on PBMCs, taken around atezolizumab (anti-PD-L1) treatment. Every receptor here comes from a woman in her seventies with urothelial cancer.

The J gene is TRBJ1-1, the V gene TRBV6-1; TRBD1 is a possible D gene (6 bases). The CDR3 consists of 15 residues. Germline CDR1 MNHNS, CDR2 SASEGT. The V end was cut by 5 bases, the J end by 1 base, with 14 bases between. This CDR3 reads CASSSQDSSNTEAFF. The CDR3 bases are TGTGCCAGCAGTTCCCAGGACAGCTCGAACACTGAAGCTTTCTTT.

CDR3 sequence: CASSVGLNNSPLHF. DNA of the CDR3: TGTGCCAGCAGTGTCGGACTTAATAATTCACCCCTCCACTTT. The chain combines TRBV25-1 with TRBJ1-6, with D unclear. Per the germline V gene, CDR1 is MGHDK and CDR2 is SYGVNS. CDR3 length: 14 residues. V lost 4 bases and J lost 5, with 9 bases in between.

This chain links TRBV28 with TRBJ2-3; 8 nucleotides match TRBD1. Trimming took 7 bases from V and 3 from J; bases not matched to a gene: 6. Germline V gene sequence: CDR1 MDHEN, CDR2 SYDVKM. The CDR3 length is 14 residues. The CDR3 protein is CASTSGQGTDTQYF. In nucleotides, the CDR3 is TGTGCCAGCACCTCAGGACAGGGTACAGATACGCAGTATTTT.

V gene TRBV5-4 combines with J gene TRBJ2-6; 11 bases map to TRBD1. Looked up from germline, CDR1 is SGHNT and CDR2 is YYREEE (reference sequence). V gave up 4 bases and J gave up 2 bases; unmatched junction bases: 5. CDR3 size: 17 residues. As DNA, the CDR3 is TGTGCCAGCAGCCCAGGACAGGGGGCAGCTGGGGCCAACGTCCTGACTTTC. Amino acids: CASSPGQGAAGANVLTF. The entire variable domain, with the rest obtained from reference TRBV5-4 and TRBJ2-6, is as follows: ETGVTQSPTHLIKTRGQQVTLRCSSQSGHNTVSWYQQALGQGPQFIFQYYREEENGRGNFPPRFSGLQFPNYSSELNVNALELDDSALYLCASSPGQGAAGANVLTFGAGSRLTVL.

The chain joins TRBV5-1 to TRBJ1-1; TRBD1 matches at 7 bases. CDR3 size: 13 residues. The V gene end was trimmed by 6 bases and the J gene end by 3 bases; junction bases not matched to a gene: 5. CDR1 is SGHRS and CDR2 is YFSETQ in the germline V gene. The CDR3 loop is CASNDRVDTEAFF. CDR3 sequence (DNA): TGCGCCAGCAACGACAGGGTCGACACTGAAGCTTTCTTT.

V is TRBV7-8 and J is TRBJ2-1; a possible D gene is TRBD2 (5 bases). Deletions cut 4 bases from V and 6 bases from J, with 13 bases between. Per the germline V gene, CDR1 is SGHVS and CDR2 is FQNEAQ. This CDR3 comprises 14 residues. CDR3 coding DNA: TGTGCCAGCAGCTCTAGCCCCGAGGGCAATGAGCAGTTCTTC. Its protein product is CASSSSPEGNEQFF.

The table lists this clone with a few counts. This chain connects TRBV29-1 to TRBJ1-1, with D perhaps TRBD1 (5 bases). The CDR3 loop spans 13 amino acids. Trimming cost V 7 bases and J 0 bases, with 12 bases left between them. The germline V gene has CDR1 SQVTM and CDR2 ANQGSEA. CDR3 residues: CSGWGQVNTEAFF. The CDR3 DNA sequence: TGCAGCGGGTGGGGCCAGGTGAACACTGAAGCTTTCTTT.

The gene calls are TRBV11-2 and TRBJ2-5; a possible D gene is TRBD2 (5 bases). V lost 2 bases and J 5 bases, leaving 15 bases between the germline ends. This CDR3 is 15 amino acids long. In germline, CDR1 is SGHAT, CDR2 FQNNGV. The CDR3 region has the DNA TGTGCCAGCAGCTTACCCACCTCCGGGATGGAGACCCAGTACTTC. Its protein product is CASSLPTSGMETQYF.

The chain carries TRBV19 and TRBJ1-4; D is undetermined. CDR1 LNHDA and CDR2 SQIVND come from the germline V gene (reference sequence). Deletions cut 3 bases from V and 5 bases from J, with 7 bases between. This CDR3 region has 13 residues. CDR3 residues: CASSIQSNEKLFF. Here the CDR3 DNA reads TGTGCCAGTAGTATTCAGTCGAATGAAAAACTGTTTTTT.

V gene TRBV4-1 combines with J gene TRBJ1-2, with no clear D. CDR1 MGHRA and CDR2 YSYEKL come from the germline V gene. The CDR3 is 15 residues long. V was shortened by 0 bases and J by 9 bases, with 17 bases between the two germline ends. CDR3 coding DNA: TGCGCCAGCAGCCAAGATGGGTGGAGGACTGTTAGCTACACCTTC. Translation: CASSQDGWRTVSYTF.

CDR3 sequence: CASSLEGLTWGPNYGYTF. CDR3 DNA sequence: TGTGCCAGCAGCTTAGAAGGACTTACTTGGGGGCCTAACTATGGCTACACCTTC. V usage is TRBV7-9 and J usage is TRBJ1-2; D may be TRBD1 (6 bases). The CDR3 consists of 18 residues. Germline V gives CDR1 SEHNR, CDR2 FQNEAQ (reference sequence). The V and J ends lost 1 base and 0 bases respectively, with 18 bases between them.

J is TRBJ1-1 and V is TRBV30, with D tentatively TRBD1 (5 bases). Germline assignment: CDR1 GTSNPN and CDR2 SVGIG (reference sequence). The V gene lost 2 bases and the J gene lost 4 bases, with 14 bases spanning the gap. The CDR3 has 14 residues. CDR3 sequence: CAWSPRTTSTEAFF. CDR3 DNA: TGTGCCTGGAGTCCGAGGACAACAAGCACTGAAGCTTTCTTT.

The chain joins TRBV5-1 to TRBJ1-1; 11 positions agree with TRBD1. V dropped 4 bases and J dropped 4; count of bases not matched to a gene: 15. Per germline, CDR1 SGHRS and CDR2 YFSETQ. The CDR3 totals 18 residues. The CDR3 reads CASSLFGQGARFGTEAFF. CDR3 nucleotide sequence: TGCGCCAGCAGCCTATTTGGACAGGGGGCGCGTTTTGGCACTGAAGCTTTCTTT.

The chain is built from TRBV19 and TRBJ2-7; D gene ambiguous. The CDR3 runs 17 residues. Trimming removed 1 base from V and 3 bases from J, with 19 bases in between. Per germline, CDR1 LNHDA and CDR2 SQIVND (reference sequence). Here the CDR3 DNA reads TGTGCCAGTAGTATAGCAAGCACAGTCCATCCATTCTACGAGCAGTACTTC. Its translation: CASSIASTVHPFYEQYF. Filled out from reference TRBV19 and TRBJ2-7, the complete variable domain reads DGGITQSPKYLFRKEGQNVTLSCEQNLNHDAMYWYRQDPGQGLRLIYYSQIVNDFQKGDIAEGYSVSREKKESFPLTVTSAQKNPTAFYLCASSIASTVHPFYEQYFGPGTRLTVT.

The rearrangement links TRBV25-1 to TRBJ2-5; 8 nucleotides match TRBD1. Germline values: CDR1 MGHDK, CDR2 SYGVNS. The V gene end was trimmed by 3 bases and the J gene end by 5 bases; junction bases not matched to a gene: 11. The CDR3 has 16 amino acids. DNA for the CDR3: TGTGCCAGCAGTGATGCTTTAGGACAGGGCCATGAGACCCAGTACTTC. Translating it yields CASSDALGQGHETQYF.

This clone was seen a few times. The gene calls are TRBV11-2 and TRBJ2-1; TRBD2 matches 11 bases. Germline lookup yields CDR1 SGHAT and CDR2 FQNNGV. CDR3 size: 15 residues. Trimming removed 2 bases from V and 8 bases from J; junction bases left unmatched: 5. The CDR3 DNA reads TGTGCCAGCAGCTTACCACTAGCGGGAGAGCATGAGCAGTTCTTC. Translation: CASSLPLAGEHEQFF.

The CDR3 DNA reads TGTGCCAGCTCACCTTCCCTGATGAGTGGTATGAACACTGAAGCTTTCTTT. As protein: CASSPSLMSGMNTEAFF. The chain joins TRBV18 to TRBJ1-1; no firm D call. The CDR3 is 17 residues long. Germline-derived CDR1 and CDR2 are KGHSH and LQKENI. V lost 3 bases, J lost 0 bases, and 17 bases lay in between.

This clone was picked up one time. J is TRBJ2-7 and V is TRBV15, with D tentatively TRBD1 (6 bases). V lost 1 base, J lost 2 bases, and 24 bases lay in between. CDR3 size: 19 residues. Germline CDR1 reads LNHNV; CDR2 reads YYDKDF (reference sequence). This CDR3 reads CATSRVRGTRTRDPYEQYF. CDR3 nucleotide sequence: TGTGCCACCAGCAGAGTACGAGGGACACGGACACGGGACCCCTACGAGCAGTACTTC. Looking up the rest from reference TRBV15 and TRBJ2-7 gives the full variable domain: DAMVIQNPRYQVTQFGKPVTLSCSQTLNHNVMYWYQQKSSQAPKLLFHYYDKDFNNEADTPDNFQSRRPNTSFCFLDIRSPGLGDTAMYLCATSRVRGTRTRDPYEQYFGPGTRLTVT.